This T cell receptor beta chain originates from a study of cytomegalovirus exposure and HLA in healthy donors. Study observations and caveats: There were some public TCRs occurring in many donors, but most TCR sequences were rare. Researchers counted roughly 150 TCR beta chains as cytomegalovirus-associated.

As concerns this clone: Its antigen remains unknown.

TCRdb's table, derived via immunoSEQ multiplex PCR, lists solely in-frame clones and lacks some. The data hold 250,000 to 400,000 clones, with approximately 91% observed a single time. This CDR3 comprises 14 residues. With V trimmed by 7 bases and J by 8 bases, 10 bases remained unmatched. The V gene's germline CDR1 is MNHEY and CDR2 SMNVEV (reference sequence). The sequencing input was PBMCs. This sequence was found in a young man in good health and CMV-seronegative. This chain joins TRBV27 and TRBJ2-1; TRBD1 matches 8 bases. In DNA form, the CDR3 reads TGTGCCAGCAACGGACAGGGACCTTTAGATGAGCAGTTCTTC. As protein: CASNGQGPLDEQFF.